These 27 T cell receptor beta chains originate from one sample sequenced in a study of blood T cells in healthy people across ages. A J-beta primer mix and a sample-barcoded 5' primer were used in a second PCR of about 7 to 12 cycles. TCRdb passed the 5' RACE reads through MiXCR, listing each CDR3 protein once. This sample yields about 930,000 distinct CDR3 sequences, of which about 28% are seen a single time; 10% to 13% belongs to the top ten. The same sample was also studied in work on T cells of mothers and their children.

Sequencing input: blood. The receptors come from a woman aged 40 to 50 in good health.

As regards this clonotype: A read error may produce the germline difference seen at one junction end. The chain has TRBV27 and TRBJ1-5; TRBD1 matches at 7 bases. The germline CDR1 and CDR2 sequences are MNHEY and SMNVEV (reference sequence). The CDR3 length is 15 residues. CDR3 nucleotides: TGTGCCAACAGTTACCAGGGGGTCAGTAATCAGCCCCAGCATTTT. Encoded protein: CANSYQGVSNQPQHF.

This clonotype was seen only a few times. A read error may produce the germline difference seen at one junction end. The chain uses TRBV3-1 and TRBJ2-7; D is unclear. Germline-derived CDR1 and CDR2 are LGHDT and YNNKEL (reference sequence). The CDR3 extends over 13 amino acids. CDR3 sequence: CASSQDEFYERYF. For the CDR3, the DNA is TGTGCCAGCAGCCAGGACGAATTCTACGAGCGGTACTTC.

The sample holds a few counts of this clonotype. V and J are TRBV3-1 and TRBJ2-4, with 9 bases matching TRBD2. The CDR3 consists of 18 residues. Germline V CDR1 and CDR2: LGHDT, YNNKEL (reference sequence). Unmatched junction bases numbered 10, after V lost 4 bases and J lost 0 bases. The CDR3 protein is CASSRSGGRLLAKNIQYF. In DNA, the CDR3 is TGTGCCAGCAGCCGTAGCGGGGGCCGGCTCTTAGCCAAAAACATTCAGTACTTC.

The chain combines TRBV20-1 with TRBJ2-7, with D possibly TRBD1 on 5 matching bases. Looked up from germline, CDR1 is DFQATT and CDR2 is SNEGSKA (reference sequence). This CDR3 is built from 15 residues. V was shortened by 6 bases and J by 0 bases, with 18 bases between the two germline ends. CDR3 DNA: TGCAGTGCCGCAGGGCAGTGGCTCACCTCCTACGAGCAGTACTTC. Translation gives CSAAGQWLTSYEQYF.

Note on this clonotype: Possible read error: a much larger clone is one base away. CDR3 in amino acids: CASSRTSLTDTRYF. The DNA of the CDR3 is TGTGCCAGCAGCCGGACCAGCCTCACAGATACGCGGTATTTT. This chain uses TRBV7-2 with TRBJ2-3, with D uncertain. Looked up from germline, CDR1 is SGHTA and CDR2 is FQGNSA. The CDR3 is 14 residues long.

The chain has TRBV7-6 and TRBJ1-1; D call uncertain. The ends were cut back, 2 bases at V and 1 base at J, with 11 bases in the middle. The CDR3 extends over 15 amino acids. In germline, CDR1 is SGHVS, CDR2 FNYEAQ. The CDR3 loop reads CASSLIAGTNTEAFF. CDR3 DNA: TGTGCCAGCAGCTTAATCGCCGGAACGAACACTGAAGCTTTCTTT.

The chain joins TRBV7-9 to TRBJ1-2; TRBD1 matches 9 bases. Germline V lookup: CDR1 SEHNR, CDR2 FQNEAQ (reference sequence). The CDR3 runs 14 residues. With 5 bases clipped from V and 1 base from J, the junction kept 2 bases outside the gene matches. CDR3 sequence (DNA): TGTGCCAGCAGCCGGACAGGGGTTAACTATGGCTACACCTTC. Protein sequence: CASSRTGVNYGYTF.

V gene TRBV7-9 combines with J gene TRBJ2-1; D might be TRBD2 (5 bases). V was cut by 5 bases and J by 7 bases, with 12 bases left in between. Germline CDR1 SEHNR, CDR2 FQNEAQ (reference sequence). There are 13 residues in the CDR3. The CDR3 DNA sequence: TGTGCCAGCAGCACACTAGTGTGGAATGAGCAGTTCTTC. Amino acids: CASSTLVWNEQFF.

This clonotype was seen many times. The V gene is TRBV4-1, the J gene TRBJ2-3; D is unclear. This CDR3 has 17 amino acids. Germline CDR1 reads MGHRA; CDR2 reads YSYEKL. Deletions cut 4 bases from V and 2 bases from J, with 19 bases between. The chain's CDR3 is CASSPLTWLGFTDTQYF. The CDR3 DNA follows: TGCGCCAGCAGCCCCCTGACTTGGTTGGGATTCACAGATACGCAGTATTTT.

There are many counts of this clonotype. The CDR3 DNA reads as TGTGCCAGCAGCTGGGGACAGGGGGTAGGATACGAGCAGTACTTC. Encoded protein: CASSWGQGVGYEQYF. The chain is built from TRBV7-9 and TRBJ2-7, with TRBD1 matching 11 bases. CDR3 length equals 15 residues. V lost 4 bases and J lost 4; bases outside the gene matches: 6. Germline CDR1 and CDR2: SEHNR and FQNEAQ (reference sequence).

The rearrangement uses TRBV9 and TRBJ1-1, with D perhaps TRBD1 (5 bases). Germline lookup yields CDR1 SGDLS and CDR2 YYNGEE. This CDR3 region has 16 residues. V was pared by 0 bases and J by 1 base, with 13 bases between. The CDR3 bases are TGTGCCAGCAGCGTAGGGGGGACCCAGAGGAACACTGAAGCTTTCTTT. It translates to CASSVGGTQRNTEAFF.

About this clonotype: This may stem from a read error, because a much larger clone lies one nucleotide away. The rearrangement uses TRBV7-9 and TRBJ2-7; 7 bases match TRBD2. This CDR3 has 14 amino acids. V gave up 4 bases and J gave up 11 bases; unmatched junction bases: 14. CDR1 and CDR2 (germline): SEHNR, FQNEAQ (reference sequence). The CDR3 loop is CASSSGLGRNIEYF. In DNA form, the CDR3 reads TGTGCCAGCAGCTCCGGACTAGGAAGAAACATTGAGTACTTC.

Details on this clonotype: A much bigger clone sits one base away, suggesting this may be a read error. The rearrangement joins TRBV28 to TRBJ2-5, with D perhaps being TRBD1 or TRBD2 (5 bases each). Judging by the DNA end, TRBJ2-1 fits better; the J call may be wrong. The CDR3 is 17 residues long. In germline, CDR1 is MDHEN, CDR2 SYDVKM. The chain's CDR3 is CASSPPQGSRDQETQFF. The CDR3, as DNA: TGTGCCAGCAGTCCCCCACAAGGAAGTCGGGACCAAGAGACCCAGTTCTTC.

This clonotype was counted at least ten times. A junction end diverges from the germline sequence, so it may reflect a read error. The chain is built from TRBV5-1 and TRBJ2-5, with D uncertain. Germline CDR1 is SGHRS and CDR2 is YFSETQ. CDR3 length: 12 residues. CDR3 bases: TGTGCCAGCAGCCAACAACAAGAGACCCAGTACTTC. Translated: CASSQQQETQYF.

The chain is built from TRBV6-5 and TRBJ2-4; D possibly corresponds to TRBD2 (6 bases). CDR3 length equals 13 residues. Per the germline V gene, CDR1 is MNHEY and CDR2 is SVGAGI. V lost 6 bases, J lost 3 bases, and 9 bases lay in between. Here the CDR3 DNA reads TGTGCCAGCAGAACCGGGGGCAAAAACATTCAGTACTTC. Its translation is CASRTGGKNIQYF.

This clonotype came up many times. The V call is TRBV7-2, the J call TRBJ1-2, with D possibly TRBD1 on 6 matching bases. The length of the CDR3 is 15 residues. The ends were cut back, 2 bases at V and 4 bases at J, with 14 bases in the middle. Germline V gene sequence: CDR1 SGHTA, CDR2 FQGNSA. The CDR3 region has the DNA TGTGCCAGCAGCTTACACCGGACAGCCCCCTATGGCTACACCTTC. The encoded protein is CASSLHRTAPYGYTF.

This chain uses TRBV30 with TRBJ1-3, with unresolved D. CDR3 length equals 14 residues. V lost 3 bases to trimming and J lost 1 base, with 10 bases between them. Germline V gene lookup returns CDR1 GTSNPN and CDR2 SVGIG (reference sequence). The CDR3 here is CAWRNDPSGNTIYF. Here the CDR3 DNA reads TGTGCCTGGAGGAACGACCCATCTGGAAACACCATATATTTT. The full variable domain, in which reference TRBV30 and TRBJ1-3 provide the parts outside the CDR3, is SQTIHQWPATLVQPVGSPLSLECTVEGTSNPNLYWYRQAAGRGLQLLFYSVGIGQISSEVPQNLSASRPQDRQFILSSKKLLLSDSGFYLCAWRNDPSGNTIYFGEGSWLTVV.

This clonotype has ten or more counts. The J gene is TRBJ2-5, the V gene TRBV7-2; 10 nucleotides align to TRBD2. Germline values: CDR1 SGHTA, CDR2 FQGNSA. V was pared by 2 bases and J by 5 bases, with 5 bases of the junction left unmatched. CDR3 length: 15 amino acids. CDR3 DNA sequence: TGTGCCAGCAGCTTACTAGCGGGGGCCCAGGAGACCCAGTACTTC. This sequence encodes CASSLLAGAQETQYF.

The chain uses TRBV7-9 and TRBJ1-1; unclear D gene. Germline V gene data show CDR1 as SEHNR and CDR2 as FQNEAQ (reference sequence). The length of the CDR3 is 15 residues. With 4 bases removed from V and 3 bases from J, the gap between germline ends came to 15 bases. The CDR3 region is CASSSTITGDTEAFF. The CDR3 nucleotides read TGTGCCAGCAGCTCCACTATCACTGGAGACACTGAAGCTTTCTTT.

The CDR3: CASSLTTGGWKTQYF. The CDR3 bases are TGTGCCAGCAGCCTCACGACAGGGGGCTGGAAGACCCAGTACTTC. The chain uses TRBV7-8 and TRBJ2-5, with 10 bases identical to TRBD1. The germline gives CDR1 SGHVS, CDR2 FQNEAQ. Trimming took 5 bases from V and 6 from J; bases not matched to a gene: 9. The CDR3 has 15 residues.

This rearrangement joins TRBV14 to TRBJ2-5; D ambiguous. Matching the DNA end better, TRBJ2-7 makes the J call doubtful. Looked up from germline, CDR1 is SGHDN and CDR2 is FVKESK. This CDR3 is 12 amino acids long. The CDR3 reads CASSRDLLEQYF. DNA for the CDR3: TGTGCCAGCAGCCGAGATCTGCTCGAGCAGTACTTC.

This CDR3 is CASWREGRETQYF. CDR3 bases: TGTGCCAGCTGGCGGGAGGGCAGAGAGACCCAGTACTTC. The V gene is TRBV6-6, the J gene TRBJ2-5, with 9 bases identical to TRBD2. Trimming removed 8 bases from V and 4 bases from J; junction bases left unmatched: 5. The CDR3 spans 13 residues. CDR1 is MNHNY and CDR2 is SVGAGI in the germline V gene (reference sequence).

With regard to this clonotype: A read error may produce the germline difference seen at one junction end. The chain has TRBV5-1 and TRBJ2-1, with a weak D call TRBD1 (6 bases). TRBJ2-7 matches the DNA end more closely, so the J call is doubtful. The CDR3 extends over 16 amino acids. Germline V gene lookup returns CDR1 SGHRS and CDR2 YFSETQ. CDR3 DNA: TGCGCCGGCAGCTTGGACAGACCGAGCTCCTACAATGAGCAGTACTTC. Protein: CAGSLDRPSSYNEQYF.

This clonotype appeared many times. The V and J genes are TRBV7-2 and TRBJ2-5; 8 bases agree with TRBD1. The CDR3 length is 16 residues. The germline V gene encodes CDR1 SGHTA and CDR2 FQGNSA. Trimming took 5 bases from V and 5 from J; bases not matched to a gene: 13. In DNA form, the CDR3 reads TGTGCCAGCAGCCCGGGGACAGGCAGTGGGTGGGAGACCCAGTACTTC. Its translation is CASSPGTGSGWETQYF. Combining the CDR3 with reference TRBV7-2 and TRBJ2-5 gives the whole variable domain GAGVSQSPSNKVTEKGKDVELRCDPISGHTALYWYRQSLGQGLEFLIYFQGNSAPDKSGLPSDRFSAERTGGSVSTLTIQRTQQEDSAVYLCASSPGTGSGWETQYFGPGTRLLVL.

The V call is TRBV2, the J call TRBJ1-4, with 9 bases lining up with TRBD1. Germline CDR1 SNHLY, CDR2 FYNNEI. The V gene end was trimmed by 8 bases and the J gene end by 8 bases; junction bases not matched to a gene: 6. The CDR3 loop spans 13 amino acids. This CDR3 is CASEGQGKEKLFF. DNA of the CDR3: TGTGCCAGCGAGGGACAGGGTAAAGAAAAACTGTTTTTT.

This clonotype was seen repeatedly, ten times or more. This sequence joins TRBV7-8 and TRBJ1-1, with TRBD1 as a possible D gene (6 bases). Between the trimmed V and J ends, which lost 4 bases and 0 bases, there was a span of 18 bases. The CDR3 totals 17 residues. Germline V gives CDR1 SGHVS, CDR2 FQNEAQ. CDR3 loop: CASSSGQYRAVNTEAFF. In DNA, the CDR3 is TGTGCCAGCAGCTCCGGACAGTACCGGGCTGTGAACACTGAAGCTTTCTTT.

On this clonotype: A much larger clone lies one base from this, so it may be a read error. This chain connects TRBV7-2 to TRBJ2-1; D might be TRBD1 (5 bases). This CDR3 is built from 14 residues. Per germline, CDR1 SGHTA and CDR2 FQGNSA. The CDR3 DNA sequence: TGTGCCGGCAGCTTAGAAGGGGTCTTTGATGAGCAGTTCTTC. It specifies CAGSLEGVFDEQFF.